Listed below are T cell receptor beta chains from one sample, sequenced in a study of PD-1 blockade in classical Hodgkin lymphoma. Only in-frame clones appear in the TCRdb table, and some are missing; sequencing was by immunoSEQ multiplex PCR. The data show fewer than 20,000 clones, approximately 90% seen once. The sample was CD4+ T cells from blood. The receptors come from a human donor with classical Hodgkin lymphoma. Both conserved end residues are part of each CDR3. A D gene is named only where the DNA matches it firmly. Size is omitted from some rows. Given values are once, few, many or a class for expanded clones.

CDR3 protein	CDR3 DNA	CDR3 length	clone size	V gene	J gene	D gene
CASSESPWRATNEKLFF	TGCGCCAGCAGTGAGTCACCATGGAGAGCAACTAATGAAAAACTGTTTTTT	17	NA	TRBV10-2	TRBJ1-4	NA
CASSYPTGSGNTIYF	TGTGCCAGCAGTTATCCGACAGGATCTGGAAACACCATATATTTT	15	NA	TRBV6-5	TRBJ1-3	NA
CASSEATGLGADTQYF	TGTGCCAGCAGTGAAGCGACGGGACTCGGCGCGGATACGCAGTATTTT	16	once	TRBV2	TRBJ2-3	NA
CASSGLAGPTGELFF	TGTGCCAGCAGTGGCCTAGCGGGACCCACCGGGGAGCTGTTTTTT	15	NA	TRBV6-1	TRBJ2-2	TRBD2
CASSLRGGAGGLYEQYF	TGTGCCAGCAGCTTACGTGGGGGAGCGGGAGGACTGTACGAGCAGTACTTC	17	NA	TRBV7-8	TRBJ2-7	TRBD2
CASSLKQGPEQYF	TGCGCCAGCAGCTTGAAACAGGGTCCCGAGCAGTACTTC	13	once	TRBV5-1	TRBJ2-7	NA
CASGLVRTNNNQPQHF	TGTGCTAGTGGTTTGGTAAGGACTAACAACAATCAGCCCCAGCATTTT	16	NA	TRBV12-5	TRBJ1-5	NA
CASSLRRTGELFF	TGCGCCAGCAGCTTAAGGCGCACCGGGGAGCTGTTTTTT	13	NA	TRBV5-1	TRBJ2-2	NA
CASSLSSGRAQSTDTQYF	TGCGCCAGCAGCTTATCTAGCGGGAGGGCCCAGAGCACAGATACGCAGTATTTT	18	NA	TRBV5-1	TRBJ2-3	TRBD2
CASSRGRKNQPQHF	TGTGCCAGCAGCCGGGGACGGAAGAATCAGCCCCAGCATTTT	14	NA	TRBV5-6	TRBJ1-5	NA
CAISYETGATEAFF	TGTGCCATCAGTTACGAGACAGGGGCCACTGAAGCTTTCTTT	14	NA	TRBV10-3	TRBJ1-1	TRBD1
CASSHPGLLNSPLHF	TGCGCCAGCAGCCACCCGGGACTGCTTAATTCACCCCTCCACTTT	15	once	TRBV4-1	TRBJ1-6	NA
CASSARRSEAFF	TGCGCCAGCAGTGCTCGCAGATCTGAAGCTTTCTTT	12	NA	TRBV10-1	TRBJ1-1	NA
CASSLWTGGAVEQYF	TGTGCCAGTAGTTTGTGGACAGGGGGTGCGGTGGAGCAGTACTTC	15	NA	TRBV19	TRBJ2-7	TRBD1
CASSVRQRGRDTQYF	TGTGCCAGCAGCGTACGGCAGCGGGGTAGAGATACGCAGTATTTT	15	NA	TRBV9	TRBJ2-3	TRBD2
CASTGLGTYNEQFF	TGTGCCAGTACCGGGCTCGGAACTTACAATGAGCAGTTCTTC	14	NA	TRBV19	TRBJ2-1	NA
CSATQGYEQFF	TGCAGTGCTACCCAGGGTTATGAGCAGTTCTTC	11	NA	TRBV20-1	TRBJ2-1	NA
CASSVQGVEETQYF	TGTGCCAGCAGCGTCCAGGGGGTGGAGGAGACCCAGTACTTC	14	NA	TRBV9	TRBJ2-5	TRBD1
CAWNLGLAGDTQYF	TGTGCCTGGAACCTAGGGTTGGCCGGAGATACGCAGTATTTT	14	NA	TRBV30	TRBJ2-3	NA
CASRLQGGTNEKLFF	TGTGCCAGCAGATTACAGGGGGGAACTAATGAAAAACTGTTTTTT	15	NA	TRBV28	TRBJ1-4	TRBD1
CASSYARRGLDTEAFF	TGTGCCAGCAGTTACGCAAGGCGGGGATTGGACACTGAAGCTTTCTTT	16	NA	TRBV6-5	TRBJ1-1	NA
CASSLGANTEAFF	TGTGCCAGCAGCTTGGGGGCGAACACTGAAGCTTTCTTT	13	NA	TRBV11-2	TRBJ1-1	NA
CASSGRGDTEAFF	TGTGCCAGCAGTGGTAGGGGCGACACTGAAGCTTTCTTT	13	once	TRBV6-1	TRBJ1-1	NA
CAISDLGGYGYTF	TGTGCCATCAGTGATCTGGGCGGCTATGGCTACACCTTC	13	NA	TRBV10-3	TRBJ1-2	NA
CASSSRGDDTGNTIYF	TGCGCCAGCAGTTCGCGGGGGGACGATACTGGAAACACCATATATTTT	16	once	TRBV5-1	TRBJ1-3	NA
CASSRDDYGYTF	TGCGCCAGCAGCAGGGACGACTATGGCTACACCTTC	12	NA	TRBV10-2	TRBJ1-2	NA
CASSLAGAPYNEQFF	TGTGCCAGCAGTTTAGCGGGAGCACCCTACAATGAGCAGTTCTTC	15	NA	TRBV28	TRBJ2-1	TRBD2
CASMGAGREAFF	TGTGCCAGTATGGGGGCAGGGAGGGAAGCTTTCTTT	12	NA	TRBV19	TRBJ1-1	NA
CASSLAPSSYEQYF	TGTGCCAGCAGCTTAGCCCCGAGCTCCTACGAGCAGTACTTC	14	NA	TRBV7-6	TRBJ2-7	NA
CACRQAINYGYTF	TGTGCCTGCCGACAGGCGATCAACTATGGCTACACCTTC	13	once	TRBV30	TRBJ1-2	NA
CASSLGGGSYEQYF	TGCGCCAGCAGCTTGGGTGGGGGGAGCTACGAGCAGTACTTC	14	NA	TRBV5-1	TRBJ2-7	NA
CASSEAPDLAGANVLTF	TGTGCCAGCAGTGAAGCGCCCGATCTTGCTGGGGCCAACGTCCTGACTTTC	17	NA	TRBV6-1	TRBJ2-6	NA
CAITGVAGTPSYEQYF	TGTGCCATCACCGGGGTTGCCGGGACCCCTTCCTACGAGCAGTACTTC	16	NA	TRBV10-3	TRBJ2-7	NA
CASSPRTAGELFF	TGTGCCAGCAGCCCGCGGACAGCCGGGGAGCTGTTTTTT	13	NA	TRBV7-7	TRBJ2-2	NA
CASSYGLAGRSYEQYF	TGTGCCAGCAGTTATGGTCTAGCGGGACGATCCTACGAGCAGTACTTC	16	NA	TRBV28	TRBJ2-7	TRBD2